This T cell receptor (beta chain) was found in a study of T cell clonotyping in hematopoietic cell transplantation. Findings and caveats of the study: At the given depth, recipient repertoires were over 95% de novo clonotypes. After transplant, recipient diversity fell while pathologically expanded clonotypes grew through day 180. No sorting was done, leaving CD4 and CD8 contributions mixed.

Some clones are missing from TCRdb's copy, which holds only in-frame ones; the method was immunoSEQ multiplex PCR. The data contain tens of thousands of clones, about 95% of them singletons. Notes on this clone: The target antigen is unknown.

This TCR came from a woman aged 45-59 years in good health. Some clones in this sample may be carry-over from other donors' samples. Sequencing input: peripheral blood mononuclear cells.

This CDR3 is CAISEMGGRNYGYTF. The CDR3 DNA sequence: TGTGCCATCAGTGAGATGGGGGGGCGAAACTATGGCTACACCTTC. The rearrangement uses TRBV10-3 and TRBJ1-2, with a tentative D call TRBD1 (6 bases). V lost 2 bases to trimming and J lost 2 bases, with 12 bases between them. Germline lookup yields CDR1 ENHRY and CDR2 SYGVKD. The CDR3 totals 15 residues.